This TCR beta chain was sequenced in a study of low-dose radiotherapy and immunotherapy resistance in tumors. Overall study context: Participants in Cohort 1 were administered 0.5 Gy per fraction at 2-week intervals, to a cumulative dose of 6.5 Gy. Patients took 300 mg oral aspirin daily for four cycles from cycle 1 day 1.

CDR3 length equals 14 residues. Deletions cut 2 bases from V and 2 bases from J, with 11 bases between. Germline V lookup: CDR1 SGHRS, CDR2 YFSETQ. TRAV and TRBV primers primed cDNA for both TCRalpha and TCRbeta. An approximately 19-cycle PCR with a constant-region primer and V-primer adapter amplified TCRs. Amplification of the isolated mRNA used in vitro transcription. TCRdb analysed the reads with MiXCR anew, one entry per CDR3 protein. Here the sample spans fewer than 20,000 distinct CDR3 sequences, approximately 79% being singletons. This TCR was sampled from a human donor with advanced metastatic prostate, ovarian, gallbladder or colorectal cancer (not recorded which). This table probably holds off-target reads from a library built for another chain. The chain has TRBV5-1 and TRBJ2-7; D may be TRBD1 (5 bases). The CDR3, as DNA: TGCGCCAGCAGCTTTACAGGTCCTCCCTACGAGCAGTACTTC. Translation: CASSFTGPPYEQYF.